The 2 T cell receptor beta chains given below trace back to one sample, sequenced in a study of T cells in Graves' hyperthyroidism and ophthalmopathy. The CDR3 regions of TCR beta were amplified from RNA transcripts. In the first-round RT-PCR of the TCR CDR3, the HTBI primer set was used. TCRdb passed the multiplex PCR reads through MiXCR, listing each CDR3 protein once. This sample has 550,000 to 650,000 distinct CDR3 sequences, with 14% found just once. The sequencing input was blood. The receptors were gathered from a woman aged 35 to 49 with Graves' hyperthyroidism.

This clonotype was seen ten or more times. The genes are TRBV7-9 and TRBJ2-4; perhaps TRBD1 as D (5 bases). Trimming cost V 6 bases and J 6 bases, with 12 bases left between them. The length of the CDR3 is 13 residues. CDR1 SEHNR and CDR2 FQNEAQ come from the germline V gene (reference sequence). The CDR3 sequence is CASSFPTVNIQYF. CDR3 nucleotides: TGTGCCAGCAGTTTCCCGACAGTAAACATTCAGTACTTC.

In this sample, this clonotype turned up many times. CDR3 DNA: TGTGCCATCAGTGTTAGTAAAGATCAGCCCCAGCATTTT. This gives the protein CAISVSKDQPQHF. The V call is TRBV10-3, the J call TRBJ1-5; D remains unclear. CDR3 length equals 13 residues. Trimming took 4 bases from V and 5 from J, leaving 9 bases between them. CDR1 is ENHRY, CDR2 SYGVKD, per germline.